This T cell receptor (beta chain) came from a study of type 1 regulatory T cells. On the study more broadly: T-allo10 is an in vitro-generated, Tr1-enriched CD4 T cell product specific for alloantigen. The study, taken as a whole, reports: Tr1 cells had a more restricted TCR repertoire than non-Tr1 cells.

TCRdb itself ran the reads through MiXCR, one entry per CDR3 protein. The sample includes 55,000 to 65,000 distinct CDR3 sequences, 55% to 65% of them seen just once. This clonotype was counted a few times. Its target is not known. The V gene's germline CDR1 is LNHDA and CDR2 SQIVND (reference sequence). This CDR3 has 15 residues. Trimming took 4 bases from V and 4 from J; bases not matched to a gene: 5. Sequencing used cultured non-Tr1 T cells, either the whole culture or a sorted T cell fraction (not recorded which). The sequence derives from a human donor in good health. The rearrangement uses TRBV19 and TRBJ2-1, with 9 bases identical to TRBD1. DNA of the CDR3: TGTGCCAGTAGTACCGGACAGGGGCGATACAATGAGCAGTTCTTC. This encodes CASSTGQGRYNEQFF.